One sample yielded the 14 T cell receptor beta chains listed below, sequenced in a study of blood T cell repertoires in COVID-19 (dated by TCRdb to 2019 to 2021). Receptor amplification or capture employed the immunoSEQ multiplex PCR assay. In its TCRdb copy, this immuneACCESS table keeps in-frame sequences only and misses some clones. Where compared with another copy, unresolved V genes explain less than half of these, and the others have no known cause. The sample table holds about 78,000 clones, of which 80% to 95% were seen once. The top ten clones comprise more than 0.85% of the sample. The sequenced material came from peripheral blood. The source of these receptors is a woman between 45 and 65 years old in a cohort sampled during active COVID-19.

The rearrangement uses TRBV7-9 and TRBJ1-4, with D hard to call. CDR1 is SEHNR, CDR2 FQNEAQ, per germline (reference sequence). This CDR3 region has 15 residues. V was pared by 1 base and J by 7 bases, with 13 bases between. CDR3 sequence: CASSLGEVDTEKLFF. CDR3 in DNA: TGTGCCAGCAGCTTAGGCGAAGTCGACACTGAAAAACTGTTTTTT. The whole variable domain, remainder taken from reference TRBV7-9 and TRBJ1-4, is DTGVSQNPRHKITKRGQNVTFRCDPISEHNRLYWYRQTLGQGPEFLTYFQNEAQLEKSRLLSDRFSAERPKGSFSTLEIQRTEQGDSAMYLCASSLGEVDTEKLFFGSGTQLSVL.

The rearrangement uses TRBV7-2 and TRBJ1-5, with a tentative D call TRBD1 (5 bases). The CDR3 runs 15 residues. Trimming shortened V by 3 bases and J by 7 bases, and 16 bases separated the two germline ends. Germline CDR1 is SGHTA and CDR2 is FQGNSA. The CDR3: CASSFDPSGGQPQHF. CDR3 coding DNA: TGTGCCAGCAGCTTCGATCCGTCCGGGGGACAGCCCCAGCATTTT.

This clone was recorded only once. This sequence joins TRBV18 and TRBJ2-5; D is undetermined. CDR3 length: 13 amino acids. The germline gives CDR1 KGHSH, CDR2 LQKENI. The V gene lost 2 bases and the J gene lost 5 bases, with 9 bases spanning the gap. CDR3 protein: CASSPSSVETQYF. CDR3 DNA sequence: TGTGCCAGCTCACCATCCTCGGTTGAGACCCAGTACTTC.

The rearrangement joins TRBV7-9 to TRBJ2-5, with TRBD2 identical over 14 bases. This CDR3 contains 17 residues. The germline V gene has CDR1 SEHNR and CDR2 FQNEAQ (reference sequence). After removal of 5 bases from V and 5 bases from J, the junction contained 10 bases not matched to a gene. The DNA for the CDR3 is TGTGCCAGCAGCCCCCAAGGACTAGCGGGAGGTCAGGAGACCCAGTACTTC. Encoded protein: CASSPQGLAGGQETQYF.

The chain uses TRBV28 and TRBJ1-1; D not resolved. The CDR3 loop spans 12 amino acids. Trimming took off 6 bases at V and 4 bases at J, with 9 bases between the two ends. Germline V gives CDR1 MDHEN, CDR2 SYDVKM. The CDR3 loop reads CASSRQPTEAFF. CDR3 coding DNA: TGTGCCAGCAGCCGACAACCCACTGAAGCTTTCTTT.

This clone was detected only a few times. The chain couples TRBV29-1 to TRBJ2-7; 10 bases line up with TRBD1. J lost 5 bases, V lost 3 bases, and 10 bases had no gene match. The CDR3 totals 15 residues. CDR1 and CDR2 from the germline V gene are SQVTM and ANQGSEA. The CDR3 reads CSVDFSGQGGDEQYF. The DNA of the CDR3 is TGCAGCGTTGACTTTTCAGGACAGGGGGGAGACGAGCAGTACTTC.

The chain has TRBV4-1 and TRBJ2-1; D is unresolved. The CDR3 has 14 amino acids. From germline, CDR1 is MGHRA and CDR2 YSYEKL. V was shortened by 4 bases and J by 0 bases, with 7 bases between the two germline ends. This CDR3 is CASSRRGSYNEQFF. CDR3 nucleotides: TGCGCCAGCAGCCGTCGCGGCTCCTACAATGAGCAGTTCTTC.

This clone was found once. The junction and the germline gene differ at one end; a read error may be behind it. The V and J genes are TRBV2 and TRBJ1-2; 8 positions match TRBD1. Germline assignment: CDR1 SNHLY and CDR2 FYNNEI. This CDR3 has 14 residues. This CDR3 is CASSEGQGINGYTF. The CDR3 DNA reads as TGTGCCAGCAGCGAAGGACAGGGAATCAATGGCTACACCTTC.

J is TRBJ1-2 and V is TRBV28; D unclear. The V and J ends lost 5 bases and 8 bases respectively, with 12 bases between them. The germline V gene has CDR1 MDHEN and CDR2 SYDVKM. The CDR3 contains 12 residues. CDR3 sequence: CASSTQTRGYTF. The CDR3 nucleotides are TGTGCCAGCAGTACACAGACCAGGGGCTACACCTTC.

The gene calls are TRBV9 and TRBJ2-3; 9 bases are a match to TRBD2. There are 15 residues in the CDR3. V was pared by 4 bases and J by 3 bases, with 6 bases of the junction left unmatched. Per germline, CDR1 SGDLS and CDR2 YYNGEE. The CDR3 here is CASSPRTSETDTQYF. Written as DNA, the CDR3 is TGTGCCAGCAGCCCACGGACTAGCGAGACAGATACGCAGTATTTT.

This clone was observed once. V is TRBV5-1 and J is TRBJ2-2, with TRBD2 identical over 10 bases. Germline CDR1 and CDR2: SGHRS and YFSETQ. The CDR3 sequence is 15 residues long. V shed 2 bases, J shed 6 bases, and the junction held 4 bases outside the gene matches. CDR3 in amino acids: CASSFLAGVPGELFF. CDR3 bases: TGCGCCAGCAGCTTTCTAGCGGGAGTCCCCGGGGAGCTGTTTTTT.

The chain employs TRBV3-1 (or the pseudogene TRBV3-2) and TRBJ1-1; D unclear. Trimming pared 6 bases from V and 0 bases from J, leaving 11 bases between. The CDR3 contains 14 residues. CDR1 and CDR2 (germline): LGHDT, YNNKEL (reference sequence). CDR3 sequence reads: CASRHAAMNTEAFF. The CDR3 nucleotides read TGTGCCAGCAGGCACGCGGCCATGAACACTGAAGCTTTCTTT.

V and J are TRBV27 and TRBJ1-1; possibly TRBD1 for D (5 bases). V lost 3 bases and J lost 3, with 8 bases in between. This CDR3 has 13 residues. Per the germline V gene, CDR1 is MNHEY and CDR2 is SMNVEV (reference sequence). CDR3 loop: CASSFGGDTEAFF. In DNA form, the CDR3 reads TGTGCCAGCAGTTTCGGAGGGGACACTGAAGCTTTCTTT.

V gene TRBV29-1 combines with J gene TRBJ1-1; D not resolved. The CDR3 runs to 13 residues. The V end lost 0 bases, the J end lost 5 bases, and 10 bases lay between the germline ends. Per germline, CDR1 SQVTM and CDR2 ANQGSEA. CDR3 in DNA: TGCAGCGTTGAAGATTACAGTGAAACTGAAGCTTTCTTT. Translated: CSVEDYSETEAFF.